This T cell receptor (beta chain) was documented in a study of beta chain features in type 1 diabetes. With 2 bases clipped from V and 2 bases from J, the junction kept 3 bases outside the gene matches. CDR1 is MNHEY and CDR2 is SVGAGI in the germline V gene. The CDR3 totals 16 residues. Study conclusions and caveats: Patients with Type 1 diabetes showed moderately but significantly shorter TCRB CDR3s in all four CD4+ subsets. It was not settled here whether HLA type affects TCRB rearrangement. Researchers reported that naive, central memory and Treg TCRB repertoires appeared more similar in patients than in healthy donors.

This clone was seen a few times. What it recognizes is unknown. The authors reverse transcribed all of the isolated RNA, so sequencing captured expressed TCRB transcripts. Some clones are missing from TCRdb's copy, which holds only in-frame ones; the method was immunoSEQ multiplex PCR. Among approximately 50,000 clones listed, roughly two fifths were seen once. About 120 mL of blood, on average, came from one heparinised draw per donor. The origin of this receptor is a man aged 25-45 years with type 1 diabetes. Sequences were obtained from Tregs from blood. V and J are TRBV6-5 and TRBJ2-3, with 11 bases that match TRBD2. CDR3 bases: TGTGCCAGCAGTTACCGTAGCGGGAGGGCCACAGATACGCAGTATTTT. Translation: CASSYRSGRATDTQYF.